Shown below are 12 T cell receptor beta chains from a single sample sequenced in a study of T cell clonotyping in hematopoietic cell transplantation. The repertoire was sequenced with immunoSEQ multiplex PCR; TCRdb's copy has only in-frame clones and lacks some. The data show about 27,000 clones, with roughly 95% seen just once and approximately 1.5% held by the top ten. Sequencing input: peripheral blood mononuclear cells. Receptors were obtained from a man in his fifties in good health. Some clones in this sample may be carry-over from other donors' samples.

This sequence joins TRBV30 and TRBJ1-4; possibly TRBD1 for D (6 bases). V was pared by 0 bases and J by 7 bases, with 18 bases between. From germline, CDR1 is GTSNPN and CDR2 SVGIG (reference sequence). This CDR3 spans 16 amino acids. The CDR3, as DNA: TGTGCCTGGAGTGTAAGGGGGGGTAGAGGTCGTGAAAAACTGTTTTTT. Translating it yields CAWSVRGGRGREKLFF.

The rearrangement links TRBV30 to TRBJ1-2; 8 bases are a match to TRBD1. Per the germline V gene, CDR1 is GTSNPN and CDR2 is SVGIG (reference sequence). The V segment lost 3 bases and the J segment 6 bases; nucleotides outside the gene matches: 0. This CDR3 region has 11 residues. CDR3 region: CAWRTGDGYTF. The CDR3 bases are TGTGCCTGGAGGACAGGGGATGGCTACACCTTC.

The V and J genes are TRBV4-1 and TRBJ2-1; 13 positions agree with TRBD2. The trim removed 4 bases at V and 8 bases at J, leaving 8 bases unmatched. CDR1 and CDR2 from the germline V gene are MGHRA and YSYEKL. The CDR3 length is 16 residues. CDR3 sequence: CASSLFTSGGVHEQFF. As DNA, the CDR3 is TGCGCCAGCAGCCTTTTCACTAGCGGGGGGGTGCATGAGCAGTTCTTC.

This clone was detected a few times. The V call is TRBV14, the J call TRBJ2-5; TRBD2 aligns across 12 bases. CDR1 is SGHDN and CDR2 is FVKESK in the germline V gene. J gave up 2 bases and V 1 base, and 11 bases lay outside the gene matches. The CDR3 sequence is 19 residues long. CDR3 sequence: CASSQAMRTSGAPQETQYF. CDR3 sequence (DNA): TGTGCCAGCAGCCAAGCCATGAGGACTAGCGGGGCCCCTCAAGAGACCCAGTACTTC.

The genes are TRBV27 and TRBJ2-1; 10 bases line up with TRBD2. The CDR3 consists of 15 residues. V was pared by 4 bases and J by 8 bases, with 8 bases of the junction left unmatched. Germline CDR1 MNHEY, CDR2 SMNVEV (reference sequence). This chain's CDR3 is CASSSGSGGSYEQFF. As DNA, the CDR3 is TGTGCCAGCAGTTCAGGTAGCGGGGGGTCTTATGAGCAGTTCTTC.

The rearrangement uses TRBV7-2 and TRBJ2-3; D may be TRBD1 (6 bases). Germline-derived CDR1 and CDR2 are SGHTA and FQGNSA. The CDR3 runs 15 residues. V lost 3 bases and J 3 bases, leaving 13 bases between the germline ends. This chain's CDR3 is CASSFSGQWTDTQYF. In nucleotides, the CDR3 is TGTGCCAGCAGCTTTTCAGGACAGTGGACAGATACGCAGTATTTT.

The rearrangement joins TRBV7-2 to TRBJ2-1; TRBD1 matches 7 bases. This CDR3 region has 16 residues. V shed 6 bases, J shed 0 bases, and the junction held 8 bases outside the gene matches. In germline, CDR1 is SGHTA, CDR2 FQGNSA. This CDR3 reads CASRNLQGVSYNEQFF. The CDR3 bases are TGTGCCAGCAGGAACCTGCAGGGGGTCTCCTACAATGAGCAGTTCTTC.

The rearrangement joins TRBV5-1 to TRBJ2-1; maybe TRBD1 (6 bases). There are 13 residues in the CDR3. CDR1 and CDR2 from the germline V gene are SGHRS and YFSETQ. Deletions cut 4 bases from V and 6 bases from J, with 11 bases between. The CDR3 DNA reads as TGCGCCAGCAGCCTTGGACAGATCAATGAGCAGTTCTTC. Residues: CASSLGQINEQFF. The full variable domain, rest sourced from reference TRBV5-1 and TRBJ2-1, is KAGVTQTPRYLIKTRGQQVTLSCSPISGHRSVSWYQQTPGQGLQFLFEYFSETQRNKGNFPGRFSGRQFSNSRSEMNVSTLELGDSALYLCASSLGQINEQFFGPGTRLTVL.

For the CDR3, the DNA is TGTGCCAGCAGTGTGCGACAGGGTGAAGCTTTCTTT. Its translation: CASSVRQGEAFF. The V and J genes are TRBV2 and TRBJ1-1; 7 positions agree with TRBD1. V lost 4 bases and J lost 7; bases outside the gene matches: 3. The CDR3 sequence is 12 residues long. CDR1 and CDR2 (germline): SNHLY, FYNNEI.

The V call is TRBV11-2, the J call TRBJ1-1; unclear D gene. Trimming cost V 7 bases and J 0 bases, with 15 bases left between them. The CDR3 is 15 residues long. Germline V gives CDR1 SGHAT, CDR2 FQNNGV. CDR3 residues: CASTTQMGMNTEAFF. CDR3 DNA sequence: TGTGCCAGCACCACCCAGATGGGCATGAACACTGAAGCTTTCTTT. Combining the CDR3 with reference TRBV11-2 and TRBJ1-1 gives the whole variable domain EAGVAQSPRYKIIEKRQSVAFWCNPISGHATLYWYQQILGQGPKLLIQFQNNGVVDDSQLPKDRFSAERLKGVDSTLKIQPAKLEDSAVYLCASTTQMGMNTEAFFGQGTRLTVV.

This clone was counted once. The V and J genes are TRBV7-2 and TRBJ2-7; 14 nucleotides align to TRBD2. This CDR3 has 17 residues. Per germline, CDR1 SGHTA and CDR2 FQGNSA. V dropped 0 bases and J dropped 4; count of bases not matched to a gene: 5. The CDR3 nucleotides read TGTGCCAGCAGCTTAGCGACTAGCGGGGGGGTCGTTTACGAGCAGTACTTC. It codes for CASSLATSGGVVYEQYF.

The rearrangement joins TRBV19 to TRBJ1-1; D remains unclear. Germline assignment: CDR1 LNHDA and CDR2 SQIVND (reference sequence). The CDR3 contains 14 residues. V dropped 4 bases and J dropped 1 base, with 10 bases sitting between them. The CDR3 sequence is CASSKAQSNTEAFF. The CDR3 region has the DNA TGTGCCAGTAGTAAAGCACAGTCGAACACTGAAGCTTTCTTT.